Detailed here is one TCR beta chain. The source of the sample is a study of shared clonotypes between healthy human individuals. The CDR3 runs to 12 residues. CDR1 MDHEN and CDR2 SYDVKM come from the germline V gene. The V end was cut by 6 bases, the J end by 4 bases, with 9 bases between. Sequenced by immunoSEQ multiplex PCR; TCRdb stores in-frame clones only, minus some. The sample has over a million clones; roughly 97% are singletons. The sequence was collected from a man aged 30 to 39 in good health. Material for sequencing was naive CD4+ T cells sorted from blood. This sample's subset: CD45RA+ positively selected. The rearrangement links TRBV28 to TRBJ2-5, with D possibly matching TRBD1 (5 bases). In DNA, the CDR3 is TGTGCCAGCAGGTCAGGGTTAGAGACCCAGTACTTC. Translating gives CASRSGLETQYF.